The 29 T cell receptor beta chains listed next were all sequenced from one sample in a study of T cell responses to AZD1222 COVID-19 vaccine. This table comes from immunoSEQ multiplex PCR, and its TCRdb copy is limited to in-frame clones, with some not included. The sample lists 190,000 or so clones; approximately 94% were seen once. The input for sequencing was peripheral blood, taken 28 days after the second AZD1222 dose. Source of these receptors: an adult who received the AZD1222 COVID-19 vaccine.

The CDR3 reads CASSQWEGRRNYGYTF. The CDR3 DNA sequence: TGTGCCAGCAGCCAATGGGAGGGAAGGCGTAACTATGGCTACACCTTC. V usage is TRBV3-1 (or the pseudogene TRBV3-2) and J usage is TRBJ1-2, with D uncertain. The CDR3 is 16 amino acids. Germline CDR1 reads LGHDT; CDR2 reads YNNKEL (reference sequence). Trimming pared 2 bases from V and 1 base from J, leaving 14 bases between.

This CDR3 is CAISEDLGKTQYF. The CDR3 nucleotides are TGTGCCATCAGTGAGGACCTCGGGAAGACCCAGTACTTC. This chain joins TRBV10-3 and TRBJ2-5; D perhaps matches TRBD2 (5 bases). V was clipped by 2 bases and J by 6 bases, with 10 bases between them. This CDR3 is 13 amino acids long. Germline values: CDR1 ENHRY, CDR2 SYGVKD.

The CDR3 loop is CASWDGQGTYGYTF. CDR3 coding DNA: TGTGCCAGCTGGGACGGACAGGGAACCTATGGCTACACCTTC. V and J are TRBV19 and TRBJ1-2, with 8 bases lining up with TRBD1. V trimming: 9 bases; J trimming: 4 bases; junction bases outside the gene matches: 10. The CDR3 totals 14 residues. Germline CDR1 LNHDA, CDR2 SQIVND (reference sequence).

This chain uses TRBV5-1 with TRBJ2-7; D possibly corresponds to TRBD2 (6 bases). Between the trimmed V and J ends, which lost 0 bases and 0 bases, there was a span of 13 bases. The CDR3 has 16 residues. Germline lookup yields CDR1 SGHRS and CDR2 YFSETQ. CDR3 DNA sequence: TGCGCCAGCAGCTTGGGGGCCGGGACTGGCTCCTACGAGCAGTACTTC. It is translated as CASSLGAGTGSYEQYF.

The CDR3 DNA follows: TGCGCCAGCAGTGGACAGGGGAACACTGAAGCTTTCTTT. Translated, it gives CASSGQGNTEAFF. V usage is TRBV10-2 and J usage is TRBJ1-1, with TRBD1 identical over 7 bases. This CDR3 region has 13 residues. Germline assignment: CDR1 WSHSY and CDR2 SAAADI. V was pared by 4 bases and J by 1 base, with 0 bases of the junction left unmatched.

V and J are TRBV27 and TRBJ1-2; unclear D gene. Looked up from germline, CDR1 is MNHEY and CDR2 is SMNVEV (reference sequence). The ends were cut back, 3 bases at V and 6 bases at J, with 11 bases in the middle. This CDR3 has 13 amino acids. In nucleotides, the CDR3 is TGTGCCAGCAGTTTGGGCAGAGGTAATGGCTACACCTTC. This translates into CASSLGRGNGYTF.

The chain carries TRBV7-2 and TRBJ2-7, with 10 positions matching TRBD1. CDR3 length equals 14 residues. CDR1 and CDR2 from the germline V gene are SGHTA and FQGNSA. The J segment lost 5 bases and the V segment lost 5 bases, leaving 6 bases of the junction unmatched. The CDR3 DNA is TGTGCCAGCAGCGGACAGGGGGTAATCAACGAGCAGTACTTC. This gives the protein CASSGQGVINEQYF.

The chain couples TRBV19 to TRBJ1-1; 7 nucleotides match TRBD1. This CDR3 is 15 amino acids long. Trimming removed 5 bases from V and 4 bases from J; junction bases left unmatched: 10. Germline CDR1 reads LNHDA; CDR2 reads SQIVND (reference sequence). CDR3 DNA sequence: TGTGCCAGTAGTTTATACAGGGGAGGTAGCACTGAAGCTTTCTTT. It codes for CASSLYRGGSTEAFF.

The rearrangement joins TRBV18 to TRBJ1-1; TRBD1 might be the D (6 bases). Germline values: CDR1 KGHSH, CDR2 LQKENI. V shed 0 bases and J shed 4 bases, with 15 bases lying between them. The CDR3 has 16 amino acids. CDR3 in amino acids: CASSPPLRGGGTEAFF. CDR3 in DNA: TGTGCCAGCTCACCACCGCTCAGGGGTGGTGGCACTGAAGCTTTCTTT.

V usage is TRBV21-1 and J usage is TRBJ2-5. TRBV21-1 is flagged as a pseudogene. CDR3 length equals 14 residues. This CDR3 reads CASSNWVIVETQYF. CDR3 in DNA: TGTGCCAGCAGCAATTGGGTTATAGTGGAGACCCAGTACTTC.

As DNA, the CDR3 is TGTGCCACCCCAAAAGAGACCAGCACCGACAATGAGCAGTTCTTC. Its translation: CATPKETSTDNEQFF. V is TRBV6-5 and J is TRBJ2-1; D gene uncertain. The V gene's germline CDR1 is MNHEY and CDR2 SVGAGI. V was pared by 10 bases and J by 5 bases, with 21 bases between. This CDR3 is 15 amino acids long.

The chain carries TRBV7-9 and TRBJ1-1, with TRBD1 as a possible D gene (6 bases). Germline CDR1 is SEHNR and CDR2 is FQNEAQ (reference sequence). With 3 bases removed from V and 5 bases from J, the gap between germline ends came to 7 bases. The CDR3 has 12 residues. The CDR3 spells CASSLTGTEAFF. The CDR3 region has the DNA TGTGCCAGCAGCTTGACAGGAACTGAAGCTTTCTTT.

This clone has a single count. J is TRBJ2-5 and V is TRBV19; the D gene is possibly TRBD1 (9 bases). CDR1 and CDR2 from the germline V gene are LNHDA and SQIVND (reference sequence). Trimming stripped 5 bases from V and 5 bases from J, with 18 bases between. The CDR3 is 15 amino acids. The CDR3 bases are TGTGCCAGTAGTCCGGGAGGGGACAGGGCCGAGACCCAGTACTTC. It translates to CASSPGGDRAETQYF.

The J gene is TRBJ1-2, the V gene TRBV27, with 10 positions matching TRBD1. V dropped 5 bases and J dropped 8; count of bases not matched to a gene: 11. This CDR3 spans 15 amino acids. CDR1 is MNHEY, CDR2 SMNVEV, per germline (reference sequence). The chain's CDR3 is CASSPQGQGTRGYTF. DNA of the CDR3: TGTGCCAGCAGTCCCCAGGGACAGGGGACGCGAGGCTACACCTTC.

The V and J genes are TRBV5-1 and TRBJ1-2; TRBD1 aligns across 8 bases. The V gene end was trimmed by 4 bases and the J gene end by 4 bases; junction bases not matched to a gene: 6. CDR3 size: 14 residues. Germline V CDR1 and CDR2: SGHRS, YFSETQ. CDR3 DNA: TGCGCCAGCAGCACCCGACAGGGGAGCTATGGCTACACCTTC. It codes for CASSTRQGSYGYTF. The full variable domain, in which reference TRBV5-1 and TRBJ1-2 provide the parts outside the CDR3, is KAGVTQTPRYLIKTRGQQVTLSCSPISGHRSVSWYQQTPGQGLQFLFEYFSETQRNKGNFPGRFSGRQFSNSRSEMNVSTLELGDSALYLCASSTRQGSYGYTFGSGTRLTVV.

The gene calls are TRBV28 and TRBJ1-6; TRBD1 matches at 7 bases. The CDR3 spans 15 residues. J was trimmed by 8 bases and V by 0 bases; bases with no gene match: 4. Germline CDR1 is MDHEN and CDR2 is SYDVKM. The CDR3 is CASSLWDRRDSPLHF. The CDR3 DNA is TGTGCCAGCAGTTTATGGGACAGGAGGGATTCACCCCTCCACTTT.

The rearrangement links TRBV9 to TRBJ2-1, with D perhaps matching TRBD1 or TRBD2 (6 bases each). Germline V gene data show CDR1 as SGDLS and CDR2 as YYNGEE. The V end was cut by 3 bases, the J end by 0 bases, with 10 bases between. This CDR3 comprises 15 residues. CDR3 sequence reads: CASSAGASSYNEQFF. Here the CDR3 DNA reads TGTGCCAGCAGCGCGGGGGCCTCCTCCTACAATGAGCAGTTCTTC.

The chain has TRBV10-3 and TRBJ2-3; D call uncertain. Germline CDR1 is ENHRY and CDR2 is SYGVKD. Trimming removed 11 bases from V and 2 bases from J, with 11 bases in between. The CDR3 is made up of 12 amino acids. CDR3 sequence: CACGGITDTQYF. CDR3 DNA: TGTGCCTGTGGCGGAATCACAGATACGCAGTATTTT.

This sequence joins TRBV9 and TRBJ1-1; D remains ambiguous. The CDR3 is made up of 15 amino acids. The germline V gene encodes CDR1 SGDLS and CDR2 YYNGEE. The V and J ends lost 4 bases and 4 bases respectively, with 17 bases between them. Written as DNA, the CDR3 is TGTGCCAGCAGCTCACAACCCCTAGACCCCACTGAAGCTTTCTTT. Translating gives CASSSQPLDPTEAFF.

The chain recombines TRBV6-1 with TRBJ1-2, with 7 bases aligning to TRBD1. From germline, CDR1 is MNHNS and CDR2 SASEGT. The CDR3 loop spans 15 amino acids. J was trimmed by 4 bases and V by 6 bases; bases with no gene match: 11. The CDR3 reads CASSRTGPSTYGYTF. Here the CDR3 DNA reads TGTGCCAGCAGCCGGACAGGACCCTCGACCTATGGCTACACCTTC.

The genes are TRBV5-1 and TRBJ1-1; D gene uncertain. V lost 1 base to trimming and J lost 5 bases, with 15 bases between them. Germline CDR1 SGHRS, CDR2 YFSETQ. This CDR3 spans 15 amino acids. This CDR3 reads CASSLLPGMETEAFF. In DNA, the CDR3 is TGCGCCAGCAGCTTGTTGCCGGGGATGGAGACTGAAGCTTTCTTT.

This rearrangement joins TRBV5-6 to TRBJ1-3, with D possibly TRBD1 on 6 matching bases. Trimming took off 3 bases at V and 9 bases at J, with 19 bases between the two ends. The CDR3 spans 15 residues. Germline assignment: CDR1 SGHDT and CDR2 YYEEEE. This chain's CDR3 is CASSYTPQGYVTIYF. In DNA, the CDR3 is TGTGCCAGCAGCTATACGCCACAGGGTTATGTCACCATATATTTT.

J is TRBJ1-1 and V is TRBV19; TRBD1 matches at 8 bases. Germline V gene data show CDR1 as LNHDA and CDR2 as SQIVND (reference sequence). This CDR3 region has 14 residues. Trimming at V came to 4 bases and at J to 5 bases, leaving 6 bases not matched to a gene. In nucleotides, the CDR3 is TGTGCCAGTAGTAAGTCCGACAGGGGAACTGAAGCTTTCTTT. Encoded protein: CASSKSDRGTEAFF.

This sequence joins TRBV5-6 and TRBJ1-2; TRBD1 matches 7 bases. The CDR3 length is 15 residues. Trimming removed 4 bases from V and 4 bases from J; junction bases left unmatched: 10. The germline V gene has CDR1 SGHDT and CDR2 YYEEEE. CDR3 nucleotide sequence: TGTGCCAGCAGCGCAAATCCGACAGGGATCTATGGCTACACCTTC. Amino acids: CASSANPTGIYGYTF. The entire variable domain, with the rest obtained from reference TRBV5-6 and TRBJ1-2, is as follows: DAGVTQSPTHLIKTRGQQVTLRCSPKSGHDTVSWYQQALGQGPQFIFQYYEEEERQRGNFPDRFSGHQFPNYSSELNVNALLLGDSALYLCASSANPTGIYGYTFGSGTRLTVV.

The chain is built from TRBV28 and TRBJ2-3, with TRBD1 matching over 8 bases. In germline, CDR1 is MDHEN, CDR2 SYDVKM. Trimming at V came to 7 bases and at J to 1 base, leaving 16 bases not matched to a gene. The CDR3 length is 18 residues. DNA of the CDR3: TGTGCCAGCATCCCCCCCCGGCCAGGGGGCGAGGGCACAGATACGCAGTATTTT. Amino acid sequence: CASIPPRPGGEGTDTQYF.

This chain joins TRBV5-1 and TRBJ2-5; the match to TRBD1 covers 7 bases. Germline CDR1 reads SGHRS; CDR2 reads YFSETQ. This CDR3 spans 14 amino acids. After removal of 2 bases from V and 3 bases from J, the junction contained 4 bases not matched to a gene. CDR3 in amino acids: CASSFEDRKETQYF. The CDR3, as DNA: TGCGCCAGCAGCTTCGAGGACAGGAAAGAGACCCAGTACTTC. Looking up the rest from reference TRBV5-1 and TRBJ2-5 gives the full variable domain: KAGVTQTPRYLIKTRGQQVTLSCSPISGHRSVSWYQQTPGQGLQFLFEYFSETQRNKGNFPGRFSGRQFSNSRSEMNVSTLELGDSALYLCASSFEDRKETQYFGPGTRLLVL.

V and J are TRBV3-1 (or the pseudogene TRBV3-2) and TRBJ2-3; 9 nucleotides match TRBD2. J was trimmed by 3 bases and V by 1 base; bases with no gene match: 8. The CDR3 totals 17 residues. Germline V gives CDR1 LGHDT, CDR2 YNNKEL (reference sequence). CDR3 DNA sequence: TGTGCCAGCAGCCAAGCAGGCGGGGGGGTTCAAACAGATACGCAGTATTTT. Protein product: CASSQAGGGVQTDTQYF.

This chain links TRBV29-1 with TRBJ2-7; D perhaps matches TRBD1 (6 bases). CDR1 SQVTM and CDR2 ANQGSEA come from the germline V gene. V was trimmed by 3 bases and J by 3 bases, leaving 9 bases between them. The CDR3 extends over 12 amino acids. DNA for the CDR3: TGCAGCGTTGACAGGGGCAGCTACGAGCAGTACTTC. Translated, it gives CSVDRGSYEQYF.

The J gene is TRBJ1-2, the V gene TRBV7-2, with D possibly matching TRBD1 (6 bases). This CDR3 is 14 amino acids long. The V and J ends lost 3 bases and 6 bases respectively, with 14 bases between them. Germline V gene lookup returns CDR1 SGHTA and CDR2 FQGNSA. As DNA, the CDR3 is TGTGCCAGCAGCTTGCGGGGGCTAGGGGATGGCTACACCTTC. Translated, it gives CASSLRGLGDGYTF.